The 29 T cell receptor beta chains reported below all come from one sample, sequenced in a study of cytomegalovirus exposure and HLA in healthy donors. TCRdb keeps only in-frame clones here, not all; method: immunoSEQ multiplex PCR. In the table there are fewer than 200,000 clones, nearly 90% of which are singletons. The sequencing sample was made of PBMCs. The source is a man between 18 and 29 years old in good health and CMV-seropositive.

This clone was recorded once. J is TRBJ1-4 and V is TRBV7-9; no definite D call. This CDR3 is 12 amino acids long. The ends were cut back, 1 base at V and 9 bases at J, with 6 bases in the middle. The germline gives CDR1 SEHNR, CDR2 FQNEAQ (reference sequence). CDR3: CASSLVDKKLFF. In nucleotides, the CDR3 is TGTGCCAGCAGCTTAGTCGACAAAAAACTGTTTTTT.

The gene calls are TRBV5-4 and TRBJ2-1; 9 bases map to TRBD2. Germline V CDR1 and CDR2: SGHNT, YYREEE (reference sequence). CDR3 length: 16 residues. The V and J ends lost 3 bases and 5 bases, in that order; junction bases with no gene match: 9. The CDR3 DNA reads TGTGCCAGCAGCTCGGACCGGACTAGCGTGAACAATGAGCAGTTCTTC. Translation gives CASSSDRTSVNNEQFF.

This clone appeared once. This chain links TRBV28 with TRBJ1-2, with 9 positions matching TRBD1. V lost 10 bases and J lost 5; bases outside the gene matches: 14. The CDR3 runs 15 residues. The germline CDR1 and CDR2 sequences are MDHEN and SYDVKM. The CDR3 sequence is CATINSGTGTYGYTF. The CDR3 nucleotides are TGTGCCACAATTAACTCCGGGACAGGGACTTATGGCTACACCTTC.

This chain uses TRBV10-3 with TRBJ2-7; 7 bases align to TRBD2. Germline CDR1 is ENHRY and CDR2 is SYGVKD. The CDR3 length is 12 residues. Trimming removed 8 bases from V and 1 base from J; junction bases left unmatched: 2. This CDR3 reads CAIASGSYEQYF. CDR3 sequence (DNA): TGTGCCATCGCTAGCGGATCCTACGAGCAGTACTTC.

The V gene is TRBV4-1, the J gene TRBJ2-7, with 9 bases aligning to TRBD1. The length of the CDR3 is 14 residues. The V segment lost 1 base and the J segment 4 bases; nucleotides outside the gene matches: 2. CDR1 is MGHRA and CDR2 is YSYEKL in the germline V gene. DNA of the CDR3: TGCGCCAGCAGCCAAGGGACAGGGGAGTACGAGCAGTACTTC. Translating it yields CASSQGTGEYEQYF.

V gene TRBV27 combines with J gene TRBJ2-2, with TRBD1 matching over 8 bases. This CDR3 has 17 residues. Germline loops: CDR1 MNHEY, CDR2 SMNVEV (reference sequence). The J segment lost 3 bases and the V segment lost 6 bases, leaving 12 bases of the junction unmatched. This CDR3 reads CASSAPTGVGYTGELFF. The CDR3 DNA follows: TGTGCCAGCAGCGCCCCGACAGGGGTTGGGTACACCGGGGAGCTGTTTTTT.

The chain recombines TRBV4-1 with TRBJ2-1, with TRBD2 identical over 8 bases. CDR3 length: 17 residues. The ends lost 2 bases at V and 0 bases at J; junction bases unmatched: 6. Germline-derived CDR1 and CDR2 are MGHRA and YSYEKL. The CDR3 sequence is CASSQPLAGISYNEQFF. In DNA form, the CDR3 reads TGCGCCAGCAGCCAACCTTTAGCGGGAATCTCCTACAATGAGCAGTTCTTC.

J is TRBJ2-7 and V is TRBV28; 7 bases line up with TRBD1. The CDR3 runs 14 residues. Germline CDR1 is MDHEN and CDR2 is SYDVKM. J was trimmed by 7 bases and V by 1 base; bases with no gene match: 7. CDR3 DNA sequence: TGTGCCAGCAGTTTATACAAGGGGGCAAGGGAGCAGTACTTC. Translating gives CASSLYKGAREQYF.

The V and J genes are TRBV29-1 and TRBJ2-7; D possibly corresponds to TRBD2 (5 bases). The germline V gene encodes CDR1 SQVTM and CDR2 ANQGSEA. With 4 bases removed from V and 0 bases from J, the gap between germline ends came to 13 bases. The CDR3 loop spans 14 amino acids. The CDR3 DNA follows: TGCAGCGTTGTTCCCTCTCGGGGCTCCTACGAGCAGTACTTC. Translating gives CSVVPSRGSYEQYF.

Note on this clone: The sample carries other DNA sequences with the same CDR3. The chain joins TRBV11-2 to TRBJ2-7; TRBD2 matches at 9 bases. Germline-derived CDR1 and CDR2 are SGHAT and FQNNGV. This CDR3 spans 14 amino acids. Trimming removed 3 bases from V and 1 base from J; junction bases left unmatched: 1. CDR3 residues: CASSLTSGSYEQYF. DNA for the CDR3: TGTGCCAGCAGCTTGACTAGCGGATCCTACGAGCAGTACTTC.

The J gene is TRBJ2-1, the V gene TRBV5-1, with 7 bases fitting TRBD2. Germline V lookup: CDR1 SGHRS, CDR2 YFSETQ. Germline trimming cut 0 bases from V and 6 bases from J; bases unmatched to any gene: 6. This CDR3 is 15 amino acids long. The CDR3 reads CASSLASGMTNEQFF. The DNA for the CDR3 is TGCGCCAGCAGCTTGGCCAGCGGGATGACCAATGAGCAGTTCTTC.

This rearrangement joins TRBV7-8 to TRBJ1-3; maybe TRBD1 (5 bases). The V end was cut by 5 bases, the J end by 4 bases, with 18 bases between. The CDR3 loop spans 16 amino acids. Germline V lookup: CDR1 SGHVS, CDR2 FQNEAQ. CDR3 DNA sequence: TGTGCCAGCAGCAGAACCGGAGGGGCAGGAGGAAACACCATATATTTT. Its translation: CASSRTGGAGGNTIYF.

This rearrangement joins TRBV30 to TRBJ2-3; TRBD1 matches 9 bases. V lost 1 base and J lost 4; bases outside the gene matches: 6. Germline CDR1 GTSNPN, CDR2 SVGIG (reference sequence). The CDR3 has 15 amino acids. CDR3 residues: CAWSGGQGGSDTQYF. CDR3 nucleotides: TGTGCCTGGAGTGGGGGACAGGGTGGATCAGATACGCAGTATTTT. Full variable domain (remainder filled in from reference TRBV30 and TRBJ2-3): SQTIHQWPATLVQPVGSPLSLECTVEGTSNPNLYWYRQAAGRGLQLLFYSVGIGQISSEVPQNLSASRPQDRQFILSSKKLLLSDSGFYLCAWSGGQGGSDTQYFGPGTRLTVL.

This chain connects TRBV10-3 to TRBJ2-2, with 9 nucleotides matching TRBD2. With 2 bases clipped from V and 5 bases from J, the junction kept 6 bases outside the gene matches. Germline V CDR1 and CDR2: ENHRY, SYGVKD. The CDR3 has 16 residues. The CDR3 nucleotides read TGTGCCATCAGTGAGCGGCGGGAGGGCCCAACCGGGGAGCTGTTTTTT. Translation gives CAISERREGPTGELFF.

This rearrangement joins TRBV6-6 to TRBJ2-7, with 9 nucleotides matching TRBD1. Germline V gene data show CDR1 as MNHNY and CDR2 as SVGAGI (reference sequence). The CDR3 covers 13 residues. The V and J ends lost 8 bases and 5 bases, in that order; junction bases with no gene match: 7. The CDR3 coding sequence is TGTGCCAGCGAGGGGGACAGGGCGGACGAGCAGTACTTC. This gives the protein CASEGDRADEQYF.

V and J are TRBV4-1 and TRBJ2-3; the match to TRBD2 covers 9 bases. From germline, CDR1 is MGHRA and CDR2 YSYEKL. The CDR3 has 16 residues. Germline trimming cut 1 base from V and 0 bases from J; bases unmatched to any gene: 2. The CDR3 is CASSQGTSASTDTQYF. The CDR3, as DNA: TGCGCCAGCAGCCAAGGGACTAGCGCAAGCACAGATACGCAGTATTTT.

The chain employs TRBV19 and TRBJ1-5; D is undetermined. The CDR3 has 17 amino acids. Trimming removed 3 bases at V and 6 bases at J, with 21 bases between. Germline lookup yields CDR1 LNHDA and CDR2 SQIVND (reference sequence). CDR3 sequence: CASSIRQRTGQRQPQHF. CDR3 nucleotides: TGTGCCAGTAGTATTAGGCAGAGGACTGGGCAACGTCAGCCCCAGCATTTT.

The chain uses TRBV9 and TRBJ1-5; 8 bases map to TRBD1. This CDR3 is built from 15 residues. Germline CDR1 SGDLS, CDR2 YYNGEE. Germline trimming cut 0 bases from V and 8 bases from J; bases unmatched to any gene: 7. Here the CDR3 DNA reads TGTGCCAGCAGCGTAGACAGGGGGGGCGGTGAGCCCCAGCATTTT. Its translation: CASSVDRGGGEPQHF.

This chain uses TRBV28 with TRBJ2-5; 8 bases are a match to TRBD2. V was pared by 1 base and J by 5 bases, with 6 bases of the junction left unmatched. The V gene's germline CDR1 is MDHEN and CDR2 SYDVKM. The CDR3 covers 15 residues. CDR3 DNA sequence: TGTGCCAGCAGTTTATCGGGAGGGCCCAGTGAGACCCAGTACTTC. Encoded protein: CASSLSGGPSETQYF. The full variable domain, in which reference TRBV28 and TRBJ2-5 provide the parts outside the CDR3, is DVKVTQSSRYLVKRTGEKVFLECVQDMDHENMFWYRQDPGLGLRLIYFSYDVKMKEKGDIPEGYSVSREKKERFSLILESASTNQTSMYLCASSLSGGPSETQYFGPGTRLLVL.

As regards this clone: Within the sample, other DNA sequences also encode this same CDR3. The chain carries TRBV18 and TRBJ1-1; 11 bases match TRBD1. The V gene end was trimmed by 0 bases and the J gene end by 4 bases; junction bases not matched to a gene: 1. Germline CDR1 is KGHSH and CDR2 is LQKENI. CDR3 length: 15 residues. The CDR3 loop is CASSPPGQGGTEAFF. In DNA, the CDR3 is TGTGCCAGCTCACCACCGGGACAGGGGGGCACTGAAGCTTTCTTT. Variable domain in full (rest from reference TRBV18 and TRBJ1-1): NAGVMQNPRHLVRRRGQEARLRCSPMKGHSHVYWYRQLPEEGLKFMVYLQKENIIDESGMPKERFSAEFPKEGPSILRIQQVVRGDSAAYFCASSPPGQGGTEAFFGQGTRLTVV.

This chain joins TRBV2 and TRBJ2-7; TRBD1 aligns across 9 bases. The germline V gene has CDR1 SNHLY and CDR2 FYNNEI. With V trimmed by 6 bases and J by 0 bases, 6 bases remained unmatched. This CDR3 contains 15 residues. CDR3 nucleotides: TGTGCCAGCAGAAAAGACAGGGGGAGCTCCTACGAGCAGTACTTC. Translating it yields CASRKDRGSSYEQYF.

This chain joins TRBV4-2 and TRBJ1-5; a weak D match, TRBD1 (5 bases). The germline gives CDR1 LGHNA, CDR2 YNFKEQ. The CDR3 runs 14 residues. Trimming shortened V by 0 bases and J by 5 bases, and 8 bases separated the two germline ends. CDR3 DNA sequence: TGTGCCAGCAGCCAAGAATGGGGGGATCAGCCCCAGCATTTT. This translates into CASSQEWGDQPQHF.

The genes are TRBV19 and TRBJ1-2; D is unresolved. CDR3 length: 11 residues. Germline V gene lookup returns CDR1 LNHDA and CDR2 SQIVND (reference sequence). V shed 5 bases and J shed 5 bases, with 6 bases lying between them. CDR3 sequence reads: CASSVLYGYTF. DNA of the CDR3: TGTGCCAGTAGTGTTTTATATGGCTACACCTTC.

CDR3 protein: CASSVQLSSYEQYF. Written as DNA, the CDR3 is TGTGCCAGCAGCGTACAGCTGAGCTCCTACGAGCAGTACTTC. The genes are TRBV6-5 and TRBJ2-7, with D unresolved. Germline V gene sequence: CDR1 MNHEY, CDR2 SVGAGI. Trimming took 6 bases from V and 0 from J, leaving 12 bases between them. The CDR3 length is 14 residues.

The gene calls are TRBV5-1 and TRBJ2-1; 12 bases agree with TRBD2. Germline CDR1 is SGHRS and CDR2 is YFSETQ. The CDR3 is made up of 19 amino acids. The V and J ends lost 1 base and 2 bases, in that order; junction bases with no gene match: 10. The CDR3 loop reads CASSLWGVTSGGTYNEQFF. The CDR3 bases are TGCGCCAGCAGCTTGTGGGGGGTGACTAGCGGGGGAACCTACAATGAGCAGTTCTTC.

This sequence joins TRBV7-3 and TRBJ2-1, with 8 bases fitting TRBD2. The ends lost 0 bases at V and 5 bases at J; junction bases unmatched: 3. There are 15 residues in the CDR3. Per germline, CDR1 SGHTA and CDR2 FQGTGA. The CDR3 DNA reads TGTGCCAGCAGCTTAACGGGGACTAGGGACAATGAGCAGTTCTTC. Translation: CASSLTGTRDNEQFF.

The V and J genes are TRBV6-1 and TRBJ2-5, with D hard to call. The ends were cut back, 8 bases at V and 5 bases at J, with 15 bases in the middle. Germline-derived CDR1 and CDR2 are MNHNS and SASEGT. The CDR3 runs to 13 residues. The CDR3 DNA is TGTGCCAGCGCCGGCGGTAGAATTGAGACCCAGTACTTC. Protein product: CASAGGRIETQYF.

The chain carries TRBV7-6 and TRBJ2-5; 7 bases match TRBD2. The junction had 4 bases not matched to a gene; V was cut back by 5 bases and J by 1 base. The CDR3 is made up of 14 amino acids. Germline loops: CDR1 SGHVS, CDR2 FNYEAQ. CDR3 protein: CASSQRTSQETQYF. DNA for the CDR3: TGTGCCAGCAGCCAACGGACTAGCCAAGAGACCCAGTACTTC.

The chain couples TRBV7-8 to TRBJ2-1; 9 bases match TRBD1. There are 15 residues in the CDR3. V gave up 4 bases and J gave up 7 bases; unmatched junction bases: 8. Germline V gene data show CDR1 as SGHVS and CDR2 as FQNEAQ. In DNA form, the CDR3 reads TGTGCCAGCAGCTCCCCCGACAGGGGGTGGAATGAGCAGTTCTTC. Its translation: CASSSPDRGWNEQFF.